The clone carrying this T cell receptor (beta chain) came up many times. The data were obtained in a study of metastatic and nonmetastatic thyroid tumors. TCRdb reanalyzed the PCR reads via MiXCR. The table shows around 38,000 clones, with 28% occurring only once. V shed 5 bases, J shed 5 bases, and the junction held 3 bases outside the gene matches. The CDR3 contains 13 residues. From germline, CDR1 is DFQATT and CDR2 SNEGSKA (reference sequence). No patient had received any treatment before thyroid surgery. Specimen: blood. The chain has TRBV20-1 and TRBJ1-6; 7 nucleotides align to TRBD1. This receptor was obtained from a male donor with papillary thyroid cancer or a benign thyroid nodule (not recorded which). Some clones in this sample may be carry-over from other donors' samples. The CDR3 sequence: CSASDRDNSPLHF. CDR3 DNA: TGCAGTGCTTCCGACAGGGATAATTCACCCCTCCACTTT.